This TCR beta chain was sequenced during a study of regulatory dendritic cells for organ transplantation. Notes on this clone: What it binds is not known.

CDR3 length: 13 residues. V was shortened by 3 bases and J by 10 bases, with 10 bases between the two germline ends. Germline-derived CDR1 and CDR2 are KGHSH and LQKENI. Whole-study findings and limits: Regulatory dendritic cells appeared to expand memory CD8+ clones less than mature ones.

Using immunoSEQ multiplex PCR, the repertoire was profiled, and TCRdb retains in-frame clones only, with some absent. The repertoire holds tens of thousands of clones, with 85% as singletons. Allogeneic regulatory or mature dendritic cells were co-cultured for less than six days with CFSE-labeled sorted T cells at 1:10. The clonotype comes from a human donor in good health. Specimen: naive CD4+ T cells from blood cultured with dendritic cells. Subset specified: CD45RA+ naive T cells. The chain joins TRBV18 to TRBJ1-6, with D perhaps TRBD1 (6 bases). CDR3 DNA sequence: TGTGCCAGCTCACCGGGTCAGGGGTCACCCCTCCACTTT. Its protein is CASSPGQGSPLHF.